This TCR beta chain was sequenced during a study of T cells after yellow fever vaccination. At the level of the study: When fractions had low cell numbers, they were prepared with SMART-Seq v4 Ultra Low Input. Overall study results and limits: Subsequent booster samples again held most clones from primary vaccination (96% CD4, about 85% CD8).

A 5'RACE template-switching step, the method used to make TCR cDNA, added a universal primer site and UMIs. MiXCR was run by TCRdb on the 5' RACE reads, yielding one entry per CDR3 protein. The sample holds 300,000 or so distinct CDR3 sequences; 6.8% are singletons and the top ten take around 17%. In this sample, this clonotype turned up a few times. Its specificity is unknown. Looked up from germline, CDR1 is SGHRS and CDR2 is YFSETQ. V trimming: 3 bases; J trimming: 2 bases; junction bases outside the gene matches: 10. The CDR3 consists of 17 residues. This TCR was sampled from a man in his late teens or twenties who received the YFV17D yellow fever vaccine. This chain joins TRBV5-1 and TRBJ2-2, with 7 positions matching TRBD1. The sample was PBMCs, taken approximately 40 days after the first yellow fever vaccination. CDR3 DNA: TGCGCCAGCAGCTCATCCCGGGACAGCAGTAACACCGGGGAGCTGTTTTTT. Its translation: CASSSSRDSSNTGELFF.